This T cell receptor beta chain was sequenced for a study of CD8+ T cells in alopecia areata. Study-wide findings and caveats: Mice gave a clearer picture of TCR sharing than patients did, possibly for HLA-related reasons. Clonality in lesional scalp, especially alopecia totalis/universalis, exceeded that of normal scalp.

The sequencing template was cDNA reverse transcribed from extracted RNA. The protocol was immunoSEQ multiplex PCR, while the TCRdb copy is restricted to in-frame clones and leaves out a portion. This sample has more than 200,000 clones, with roughly two thirds found just once. This CDR3 comprises 12 residues. Germline V gene data show CDR1 as GTSNPN and CDR2 as SVGIG (reference sequence). Deletions cut 7 bases from V and 0 bases from J, with 9 bases between. Comments on this clone: Its antigen is as yet unknown.

The sample consisted of CD4+ T cells sorted from blood, taken at week 0. The chain uses TRBV30 and TRBJ2-5, with no clear D. This clonotype was obtained from a human donor with alopecia areata. The DNA of the CDR3 is TGTGCCTCCTACGGGTACCAAGAGACCCAGTACTTC. It is translated as CASYGYQETQYF.